The 17 T cell receptor beta chains presented below share a single source sample, sequenced in a study of glioma-infiltrating T cells. Amplification of TCR alpha and beta CDR3 regions from RNA used iRepertoire nested multiplex PCR. TCRdb re-called the multiplex PCR reads with MiXCR, one entry per CDR3 protein. The sample shows about 44,000 distinct CDR3 sequences, 20% to 25% of them seen only once. What was sequenced was glioma tissue, nonneoplastic brain tissue, or PBMCs (not recorded which). The source of these receptors is a human donor with low-grade glioma or glioblastoma, undergoing nonglioma brain surgery, or in good health (not recorded which).

The chain employs TRBV12-3 or TRBV12-4 and TRBJ2-7; D possibly corresponds to TRBD2 (5 bases). V dropped 9 bases and J dropped 9 bases, with 15 bases sitting between them. The CDR3 is 11 amino acids. In nucleotides, the CDR3 is TGTGCCAGTTCCACTAGGGAAGGGCAGTACTTC. It codes for CASSTREGQYF.

In this sample, this clonotype turned up a few times. The chain is built from TRBV5-6 and TRBJ2-1; D remains ambiguous. Germline V gene lookup returns CDR1 SGHDT and CDR2 YYEEEE. V shed 4 bases and J shed 5 bases, with 13 bases lying between them. The CDR3 sequence is 14 residues long. The CDR3 spells CASSPDRRDNEQFF. The CDR3 DNA follows: TGTGCCAGCAGCCCTGATCGTCGGGACAATGAGCAGTTCTTC.

This clonotype came up a few times. A read error may be the cause here, since a much bigger clone is one base away. The V call is TRBV2, the J call TRBJ1-5; D might be TRBD1 (6 bases). The CDR3 runs to 13 residues. CDR1 is SNHLY and CDR2 is FYNNEI in the germline V gene. In DNA form, the CDR3 reads TGTGCCAGCAAAGGACAGCTAGATCAGCCCCGGCATTTT. Translated, it gives CASKGQLDQPRHF. The full variable domain, rest sourced from reference TRBV2 and TRBJ1-5, is EPEVTQTPSHQVTQMGQEVILRCVPISNHLYFYWYRQILGQKVEFLVSFYNNEISEKSEIFDDQFSVERPDGSNFTLKIRSTKLEDSAMYFCASKGQLDQPRHFGDGTRLSIL.

This clonotype came up many times. V and J are TRBV2 and TRBJ2-1, with a possible D match to TRBD2 (6 bases). The V gene lost 1 base and the J gene lost 8 bases, with 15 bases spanning the gap. This CDR3 comprises 15 residues. CDR1 SNHLY and CDR2 FYNNEI come from the germline V gene. The DNA of the CDR3 is TGTGCCAGCAGTGAAGACGGGGGTAGGAAGGATGAGCAGTTCTTC. It specifies CASSEDGGRKDEQFF.

By proportion, this clonotype is medium-sized. The V gene is TRBV6-1, the J gene TRBJ1-5, with D possibly TRBD1 on 6 matching bases. V gave up 4 bases and J gave up 0 bases, with 16 bases separating them. There are 17 residues in the CDR3. Germline CDR1 and CDR2: MNHNS and SASEGT. The CDR3 region is CASSGQEGPYSNQPQHF. DNA of the CDR3: TGTGCCAGCAGTGGACAGGAAGGACCTTATAGCAATCAGCCCCAGCATTTT.

A note on this clonotype: A single base separates this from a much larger clone, so it may be a read error. This chain links TRBV5-1 with TRBJ1-1, with D perhaps matching TRBD1 (6 bases). This CDR3 contains 15 residues. Germline values: CDR1 SGHRS, CDR2 YFSETQ. As DNA, the CDR3 is TGCGCCAGCGGCTTGGTAGGGGGGCGGAACACTGAAGCTTTCTTT. Protein product: CASGLVGGRNTEAFF.

The chain has TRBV3-1 and TRBJ2-7, with 8 bases that match TRBD2. CDR1 is LGHDT, CDR2 YNNKEL, per germline (reference sequence). CDR3 size: 19 residues. The V segment lost 1 base and the J segment 3 bases; nucleotides outside the gene matches: 17. CDR3 coding DNA: TGTGCCAGCAGCCAAGGAGTAGAGGGTACGAGCGGGAGTTACTACGAGCAGTACTTC. It yields the protein CASSQGVEGTSGSYYEQYF.

This clonotype was seen at least ten times. A read error may explain this, as a much larger clone is one base away. This sequence joins TRBV28 and TRBJ1-1; D gene unclear. Germline V gene data show CDR1 as MDHEN and CDR2 as SYDVKM. The CDR3 is 13 residues long. The V end was cut by 11 bases, the J end by 0 bases, with 13 bases between. The CDR3 protein is CAPRVRLNTEAFF. The CDR3 region has the DNA TGTGCCCCCCGGGTGAGGCTGAACACTGAAGCTTTCTTT.

This clonotype has only a few counts. V is TRBV29-1 and J is TRBJ1-5; weak D call: TRBD1 (6 bases). V was cut by 6 bases and J by 3 bases, with 12 bases left in between. The CDR3 extends over 13 amino acids. Germline V gene lookup returns CDR1 SQVTM and CDR2 ANQGSEA. The CDR3 sequence is CSVSQGDNQPQHF. CDR3 coding DNA: TGCAGCGTCTCACAGGGAGACAATCAGCCCCAGCATTTT.

J is TRBJ1-1 and V is TRBV30; perhaps TRBD1 as D (5 bases). This CDR3 is built from 11 residues. V lost 3 bases and J 8 bases, leaving 10 bases between the germline ends. In germline, CDR1 is GTSNPN, CDR2 SVGIG (reference sequence). The CDR3 coding sequence is TGTGCCTGGAGCGACAGCGTAGAAGCTTTCTTT. It encodes CAWSDSVEAFF.

This clonotype was seen ten or more times. CDR3 bases: TGCGCCAGCAGCTTGATGCCGGAGAACTATGGCTACACCTTC. The encoded protein is CASSLMPENYGYTF. The genes are TRBV5-1 and TRBJ1-2; D gene uncertain. V lost 1 base, J lost 2 bases, and 9 bases lay in between. The length of the CDR3 is 14 residues. The germline gives CDR1 SGHRS, CDR2 YFSETQ.

Comments on this clonotype: A much larger clone differs from this one at a single base, so this may be a read error. J is TRBJ2-7 and V is TRBV7-6; a weak D match, TRBD2 (6 bases). CDR3 length: 16 residues. Germline V gene data show CDR1 as SGHVS and CDR2 as FNYEAQ. V was cut by 4 bases and J by 1 base, with 17 bases left in between. CDR3 residues: CASSSPPSGDSYEQYF. Written as DNA, the CDR3 is TGTGCCAGCAGCTCCCCCCCATCGGGGGATTCCTACGAGCAGTACTTC.

This clonotype was recorded at least ten times. This chain joins TRBV19 and TRBJ1-5; 7 bases line up with TRBD1. The germline gives CDR1 LNHDA, CDR2 SQIVND (reference sequence). The CDR3 is made up of 17 amino acids. After removal of 5 bases from V and 1 base from J, the junction contained 11 bases not matched to a gene. The CDR3: CASSARQGVGSNQPQHF. The CDR3 DNA reads as TGTGCCAGTAGTGCGAGACAGGGCGTAGGAAGCAATCAGCCCCAGCATTTT.

This clonotype was recorded many times. The V call is TRBV4-1, the J call TRBJ2-7; unclear D gene. The CDR3 extends over 13 amino acids. Germline loops: CDR1 MGHRA, CDR2 YSYEKL. With 2 bases removed from V and 3 bases from J, the gap between germline ends came to 8 bases. The CDR3: CASSQSIRYEQYF. Here the CDR3 DNA reads TGCGCCAGCAGCCAATCCATCCGCTACGAGCAGTACTTC.

This clonotype was seen at least ten times. The chain links TRBV4-1 to TRBJ2-3; no definite D call. The germline V gene has CDR1 MGHRA and CDR2 YSYEKL. CDR3 size: 15 residues. Trimming shortened V by 2 bases and J by 2 bases, and 11 bases separated the two germline ends. The CDR3 loop is CASSQTEVDTDTQYF. The CDR3 coding sequence is TGCGCCAGCAGCCAAACGGAAGTGGACACAGATACGCAGTATTTT.

This clonotype was seen only a few times. The V call is TRBV12-3 or TRBV12-4, the J call TRBJ2-5; D is uncertain. The CDR3 sequence is 14 residues long. Trimming cost V 3 bases and J 2 bases, with 10 bases left between them. Here the CDR3 reads CASSFLGSQETQYF. The CDR3 DNA reads TGTGCCAGCAGTTTTTTGGGATCTCAAGAGACCCAGTACTTC.

This clonotype was observed a few times. The chain recombines TRBV7-9 with TRBJ2-7; D is undetermined. Germline CDR1 reads SEHNR; CDR2 reads FQNEAQ (reference sequence). Trimming took off 7 bases at V and 0 bases at J, with 4 bases between the two ends. CDR3 size: 11 residues. The CDR3 region has the DNA TGTGCCAGCACGGACTCCTACGAGCAGTACTTC. Protein: CASTDSYEQYF. Variable domain in full (rest from reference TRBV7-9 and TRBJ2-7): DTGVSQNPRHKITKRGQNVTFRCDPISEHNRLYWYRQTLGQGPEFLTYFQNEAQLEKSRLLSDRFSAERPKGSFSTLEIQRTEQGDSAMYLCASTDSYEQYFGPGTRLTVT.